What follows are 18 T cell receptor beta chains derived from one specimen sequenced in a study of T cell changes during pregnancy in multiple sclerosis. The assay was immunoSEQ multiplex PCR, and TCRdb's table has in-frame clones only and misses some. The sample lists about 44,000 clones; around 90% were seen once. This specimen consisted of CD4+ T cells from peripheral blood mononuclear cells, obtained in the first trimester of pregnancy. The receptors here all came from a female donor with multiple sclerosis, enrolled in a pregnancy study.

V and J are TRBV2 and TRBJ2-2; 11 positions match TRBD1. Trimming at V came to 6 bases and at J to 5 bases, leaving 5 bases not matched to a gene. Germline V gives CDR1 SNHLY, CDR2 FYNNEI. The CDR3 sequence is 15 residues long. The CDR3 DNA is TGTGCCAGCAGGGACAGGGGGCGACTAACCGGGGAGCTGTTTTTT. This codes for CASRDRGRLTGELFF.

The chain combines TRBV19 with TRBJ2-3; 8 nucleotides align to TRBD2. This CDR3 has 17 amino acids. The germline V gene encodes CDR1 LNHDA and CDR2 SQIVND (reference sequence). V was pared by 4 bases and J by 5 bases, with 14 bases of the junction left unmatched. CDR3 sequence: CASSTRLAAGGGDTQYF. The CDR3, as DNA: TGTGCCAGTAGTACACGGCTAGCGGCGGGAGGTGGAGATACGCAGTATTTT.

J is TRBJ2-5 and V is TRBV11-3; the match to TRBD2 covers 12 bases. Germline lookup yields CDR1 SGHNT and CDR2 YENEEA. The CDR3 length is 15 residues. J lost 2 bases, V lost 5 bases, and 3 bases had no gene match. CDR3 in DNA: TGTGCCAGCAGCCCCGGGACTAGCGGGCAAGAGACCCAGTACTTC. As protein: CASSPGTSGQETQYF.

This clone has just one count. The CDR3 region has the DNA TGTGCCAGCAGCTTGGGGTTGGGACACATGTCTACGGCCCAGCATTTT. This translates into CASSLGLGHMSTAQHF. This chain connects TRBV7-8 to TRBJ1-5; weak D call: TRBD1 (6 bases). The CDR3 totals 16 residues. From germline, CDR1 is SGHVS and CDR2 FQNEAQ. The V end was cut by 3 bases, the J end by 11 bases, with 23 bases between. The whole variable domain, remainder taken from reference TRBV7-8 and TRBJ1-5, is GAGVSQSPRYKVAKRGQDVALRCDPISGHVSLFWYQQALGQGPEFLTYFQNEAQLDKSGLPSDRFFAERPEGSVSTLKIQRTQQEDSAVYLCASSLGLGHMSTAQHFGDGTRLSIL.

The chain couples TRBV27 to TRBJ2-3, with 7 bases identical to TRBD1. Germline V lookup: CDR1 MNHEY, CDR2 SMNVEV (reference sequence). Losses at the gene ends were 6 bases for V and 0 bases for J; bases not matched to a gene: 12. The CDR3 extends over 17 amino acids. The CDR3 loop is CASSRGQVLFSTDTQYF. The CDR3 DNA follows: TGTGCCAGCAGCCGAGGACAGGTCTTGTTTAGCACAGATACGCAGTATTTT.

The gene calls are TRBV28 and TRBJ2-7, with TRBD1 matching over 9 bases. Per the germline V gene, CDR1 is MDHEN and CDR2 is SYDVKM. The CDR3 is 14 residues long. Trimming removed 7 bases from V and 5 bases from J; junction bases left unmatched: 9. CDR3 sequence reads: CASIGGQGHHEQYF. CDR3 in DNA: TGTGCCAGCATTGGAGGACAGGGGCACCACGAGCAGTACTTC.

The chain uses TRBV27 and TRBJ1-2, with D perhaps TRBD1 (6 bases). The CDR3 loop spans 15 amino acids. V was cut by 6 bases and J by 1 base, with 15 bases left in between. In germline, CDR1 is MNHEY, CDR2 SMNVEV (reference sequence). The CDR3 DNA is TGTGCCAGCAGGTCCTCCGGGACAAATAACTATGGCTACACCTTC. Translation: CASRSSGTNNYGYTF.

The genes are TRBV18 and TRBJ1-1; 8 bases match TRBD1. The CDR3 is 14 amino acids. Germline CDR1 and CDR2: KGHSH and LQKENI. Trimming at V came to 4 bases and at J to 6 bases, leaving 7 bases not matched to a gene. CDR3 sequence (DNA): TGTGCCAGCTCACTTCCCGGGACAGGCGCTGAAGCTTTCTTT. Protein: CASSLPGTGAEAFF.

The chain carries TRBV5-1 and TRBJ2-2; 11 nucleotides match TRBD2. The CDR3 has 17 amino acids. Germline loops: CDR1 SGHRS, CDR2 YFSETQ. The V gene end was trimmed by 4 bases and the J gene end by 7 bases; junction bases not matched to a gene: 12. CDR3 sequence reads: CASSPFSGRADIGELFF. CDR3 nucleotides: TGCGCCAGCAGCCCATTTAGCGGGAGGGCCGACATCGGGGAGCTGTTTTTT.

The chain has TRBV18 and TRBJ1-4; no definite D call. The CDR3 is 17 amino acids. Trimming took off 3 bases at V and 0 bases at J, with 14 bases between the two ends. Germline V gene data show CDR1 as KGHSH and CDR2 as LQKENI. In DNA, the CDR3 is TGTGCCAGCTCACCCTCCTCGCCCGGTACAACTAATGAAAAACTGTTTTTT. Its translation is CASSPSSPGTTNEKLFF.

The chain employs TRBV28 and TRBJ2-3, with 8 bases matching TRBD2. Trimming at V came to 3 bases and at J to 6 bases, leaving 5 bases not matched to a gene. Germline CDR1 MDHEN, CDR2 SYDVKM. The CDR3 consists of 14 residues. CDR3 protein: CASSFGGALDTQYF. The CDR3 DNA reads TGTGCCAGCAGTTTCGGGGGGGCACTTGATACGCAGTATTTT.

The V gene is TRBV6-5, the J gene TRBJ1-4; D gene ambiguous. V shed 5 bases and J shed 10 bases, with 20 bases lying between them. The CDR3 spans 15 residues. Per germline, CDR1 MNHEY and CDR2 SVGAGI. CDR3: CASSRTRSLEAKLFF. The CDR3 bases are TGTGCCAGCAGTAGAACCAGATCACTCGAGGCAAAACTGTTTTTT.

The chain has TRBV9 and TRBJ2-5; TRBD2 is a possible D gene (6 bases). The CDR3 is made up of 14 amino acids. The germline gives CDR1 SGDLS, CDR2 YYNGEE. The V gene lost 0 bases and the J gene lost 7 bases, with 13 bases spanning the gap. CDR3 in amino acids: CASSVVADGGTQYF. In nucleotides, the CDR3 is TGTGCCAGCAGCGTAGTAGCGGACGGGGGGACCCAGTACTTC.

The chain employs TRBV21-1 and TRBJ2-6; TRBD1 reflects the table's D call only, with no check against the DNA. TRBV21-1 is given as a pseudogene. The CDR3 is made up of 22 amino acids. The DNA for the CDR3 is TGTGCCAGCAGCAAAAAGAAGGCCGAAACGGACAGGGGAAGCTCTGGGGCCAACGTCCTGACTTTC. Translating it yields CASSKKKAETDRGSSGANVLTF.

This chain connects TRBV6-1 to TRBJ2-5; the D is unclear. The length of the CDR3 is 12 residues. V was clipped by 5 bases and J by 1 base, with 5 bases between them. Per germline, CDR1 MNHNS and CDR2 SASEGT. CDR3 residues: CASSLFQETQYF. For the CDR3, the DNA is TGTGCCAGCAGTCTCTTCCAAGAGACCCAGTACTTC.

The rearrangement uses TRBV5-1 and TRBJ2-7, with TRBD1 matching over 7 bases. The germline gives CDR1 SGHRS, CDR2 YFSETQ. V dropped 6 bases and J dropped 2; count of bases not matched to a gene: 8. The CDR3 length is 14 residues. The DNA for the CDR3 is TGCGCCAGCACCCCACAGGGGCTCACCTACGAGCAGTACTTC. It is translated as CASTPQGLTYEQYF.

V usage is TRBV10-1 and J usage is TRBJ2-1; a weak D match, TRBD2 (6 bases). V dropped 8 bases and J dropped 5 bases, with 13 bases sitting between them. The germline V gene encodes CDR1 WNHNN and CDR2 SYGVQD (reference sequence). CDR3 length: 13 amino acids. This CDR3 is CASAGTSNNEQFF. Written as DNA, the CDR3 is TGCGCCAGCGCCGGGACTTCCAACAATGAGCAGTTCTTC.

The chain has TRBV9 and TRBJ2-2; 7 positions match TRBD2. Germline trimming cut 6 bases from V and 5 bases from J; bases unmatched to any gene: 10. This CDR3 spans 15 amino acids. CDR1 is SGDLS, CDR2 YYNGEE, per germline. CDR3 nucleotide sequence: TGTGCCAGCAACGAAGCGGGACTAAGGACCGGGGAGCTGTTTTTT. This codes for CASNEAGLRTGELFF.